These T cell receptor beta chains were read from a single sample in a study of graft-versus-host responses after intestinal transplantation. Their cognate antigens are unknown. The repertoire was sequenced with immunoSEQ multiplex PCR; TCRdb's copy has only in-frame clones and lacks some. The table shows tens of thousands of clones, with about 93% occurring only once. Sequenced here: unstimulated CD8+ T cells sorted from spleen or lymph node cells, sampled before intestinal transplant. All receptors derive from a human donor who received an intestinal transplant. Each CDR3 is given with its conserved first and last residue. A D gene is named only where the DNA matches it firmly. Some rows mark clone size as missing; the rest say once, few, many or name a class of expanded clone.

>-|-|TRBV27|TRBJ2-2
TGTGCCAGCAGTTATCGGGGATCGGGCACCGGGGAGCTGTTTTTT
CASSYRGSGTGELFF
>-|TRBD2|TRBV13|TRBJ2-3
TGTGCCAGCAGCCCGCGGGGGTTGGGCACAGATACGCAGTATTTT
CASSPRGLGTDTQYF
>-|TRBD2|TRBV5-1|TRBJ2-4
TGCGCCAGCAGCTTCGCGGGGGGCCAAAACATTCAGTACTTC
CASSFAGGQNIQYF
>-|-|TRBV13|TRBJ2-7
TGTGCCAGCAGCTCCCCAGGAGGCGAGCAGTACTTC
CASSSPGGEQYF
>-|-|TRBV14|TRBJ2-3
TGTGCCAGCAGCCAAGGGGAGGATACGCAGTATTTT
CASSQGEDTQYF
>-|-|TRBV18|TRBJ1-2
TGTGCCAGCTCACCACGAAACAGGGCTGGAGGCTATGGCTACACCTTC
CASSPRNRAGGYGYTF
>-|TRBD1|TRBV30|TRBJ1-2
TGTGCCTGGCAGACAGGGCTCGATGGCTACACCTTC
CAWQTGLDGYTF
>-|TRBD1|TRBV29-1|TRBJ1-2
TGCAGCGTTGAAGGGTCGCAGGGGGTGCTTGATGGCTACACCTTC
CSVEGSQGVLDGYTF
>-|-|TRBV4-3|TRBJ2-1
TGCGCCAGCAGCCAAGATGTCGGAGGGGAGCAGTTCTTC
CASSQDVGGEQFF
>-|TRBD1|TRBV7-9|TRBJ1-6
TGTGCCAGCAGCTTTAACCCCGGGACAGGGGAGGACTCACCCCTCCACTTT
CASSFNPGTGEDSPLHF
>-|TRBD1|TRBV9|TRBJ1-5
TGTGCCTCCTCCCAGGGGGATCAGCCCCAGCATTTT
CASSQGDQPQHF
>-|-|TRBV19|TRBJ1-1
TGTGCCAGTAGCATGGACGGAGGATACACTGAAGCTTTCTTT
CASSMDGGYTEAFF
>once|TRBD2|TRBV27|TRBJ2-7
TGTGCCAGCACCGAGAGAGGACTAGCGGGGTACGAGCAGTACTTC
CASTERGLAGYEQYF
>once|TRBD2|TRBV11-2|TRBJ2-5
TGTGCCAGCAGCTTTAGCGGGGGGGCCGGGGAGACCCAGTACTTC
CASSFSGGAGETQYF
>-|-|TRBV21-1|TRBJ1-2
TGTGCCAGCAGCAAAGGTACCTCCGCGCGGTATGGCTACACCTTC
CASSKGTSARYGYTF
>-|-|TRBV4-3|TRBJ2-7
TGCGCCAGCAGCCAAGTTCTATCCTACGAGCAGTACTTC
CASSQVLSYEQYF
>-|TRBD2|TRBV7-9|TRBJ2-5
TGTGCCAGCAGCTTTCCGGGGGAGGGGAGAGAGACCCAGTACTTC
CASSFPGEGRETQYF
>-|TRBD2|TRBV6-6|TRBJ2-7
TGTGCCAGCAGTTCGGGGGGGCTGGACTACGAGCAGTACTTC
CASSSGGLDYEQYF
>-|TRBD1|TRBV7-9|TRBJ1-1
TGTGCCAGCAGCTCGGGACAGGGGATGAACACTGAAGCTTTCTTT
CASSSGQGMNTEAFF
>-|-|TRBV7-9|TRBJ2-7
TGTGCCAGCAGTTCAACCGGGATACAGATAGGGTACGAGCAGTACTTC
CASSSTGIQIGYEQYF
>-|-|TRBV10-2|TRBJ2-5
TGCGCCAGCAGTGAGGTCGCCGGGTTTGACCAGTACTTC
CASSEVAGFDQYF
>-|TRBD1|TRBV11-3|TRBJ2-5
TGTGCCAGCACCCCTACAGGGGGCAGCGAGACCCAGTACTTC
CASTPTGGSETQYF
>-|-|TRBV30|TRBJ1-2
TGTGCCTGGAGTGTCGGAGGCGGAGGCTACACCTTC
CAWSVGGGGYTF
>-|TRBD2|TRBV4-1|TRBJ2-1
TGCGCCAGCAGCCGAATGACCGGGACTAGCGGTAACAATGAGCAGTTCTTC
CASSRMTGTSGNNEQFF
>-|-|TRBV4-3|TRBJ1-2
TGCGCCAGCAGCCAAGGCCAGGGCCTTAACTATGGCTACACCTTC
CASSQGQGLNYGYTF
>-|TRBD2|TRBV15|TRBJ2-6
TGTGCCACCAGCAGGGGCGGGGGGGCTGGGGCCAACGTCCTGACTTTC
CATSRGGGAGANVLTF
>-|TRBD1|TRBV5-1|TRBJ2-7
TGCGCCAGCAGCCCCGGGACAGGGGGCGCGTTAGGCCCATACGGCGAGCAGTACTTC
CASSPGTGGALGPYGEQYF
>-|TRBD1|TRBV27|TRBJ2-7
TGTGCCAGCAGTTTAACGGGACAGCAAGCCTACGAGCAGTACTTC
CASSLTGQQAYEQYF
>-|-|TRBV4-3|TRBJ1-1
TGCGCCAGCAGCCTCGACACGGTGAACACTGAAGCTTTCTTT
CASSLDTVNTEAFF
>-|TRBD1|TRBV30|TRBJ2-1
TGTGCCTGGAGTGTTGGACAGGGCGATGAGCAGTTCTTC
CAWSVGQGDEQFF
>-|TRBD1|TRBV30|TRBJ2-7
TGTGCCTGGAGTGTAGGGGGCAGGGGCCACGAGCAGTACTTC
CAWSVGGRGHEQYF
>-|TRBD1|TRBV7-8|TRBJ2-2
TGTGCCGGCCAGGGGGCAGAAAACACCGGGGAGCTGTTTTTT
CAGQGAENTGELFF
>-|-|TRBV5-6|TRBJ2-7
TGTGCCAGCAGCTTGTACAGGCGCCCCTACGAGCAGTACTTC
CASSLYRRPYEQYF
>-|-|TRBV30|TRBJ1-2
TGTGCCTGGAGTGTAGACACCGGTTACACCTTC
CAWSVDTGYTF
>-|-|TRBV5-1|TRBJ1-1
TGCGCCAGCCAGGGGAACACTGAAGCTTTCTTT
CASQGNTEAFF
>-|-|TRBV4-3|TRBJ2-7
TGCGCCAGCAGCCAAGAACCGAGCTCCTACGAGCAGTACTTC
CASSQEPSSYEQYF
>-|-|TRBV7-9|TRBJ1-2
TGTGCCAGCAGTCCTACCTCGGTGTATGGCTACACCTTC
CASSPTSVYGYTF
>-|TRBD2|TRBV7-8|TRBJ2-1
TGTGCCAGCAGCTTATCTAGCGGACCTTACAATGAGCAGTTCTTC
CASSLSSGPYNEQFF
>-|TRBD2|TRBV5-6|TRBJ2-3
TGTGCCAGCAGCTCAGACCCAGCGGGGGCCCTTAGCACAGATACGCAGTATTTT
CASSSDPAGALSTDTQYF
>few|-|TRBV4-3|TRBJ1-4
TGCGCCAGCAGCCAAGGTCACAGAGCAACTAATGAAAAACTGTTTTTT
CASSQGHRATNEKLFF